One sample yielded the 23 T cell receptor gamma chains listed below, sequenced in a study of gamma-delta chains in newborns, infants, children. TCRdb re-identified clones in the reads via CATT. This sample yields fewer than 900 gamma-chain clones, of which about 1.9% are seen a single time; 14% belongs to the top ten. The material sequenced was blood. All receptors derive from a child who was a newborn, infant or young child, either healthy, febrile or measles-vaccinated (not recorded which).

The sample holds a few counts of this clone. A far bigger clonotype differs at one base, so this is likely a read error. This chain connects TRGV8 to TRGJ1 or TRGJ2. The CDR3 runs 11 residues. Germline V CDR1 and CDR2: VENAVY, YDSYNSRV. The CDR3 sequence is CATRESGRKLF. The CDR3 DNA is TGTGCCACCAGGGAGTCCGGGAGGAAACTCTTT.

Only a few counts were recorded for this clone. A much larger clone sits a single nucleotide away, making a read error possible. Other DNA sequences in this sample translate to the same CDR3. The chain joins TRGV4 to TRGJ1 or TRGJ2. The CDR3 is 11 residues long. The germline gives CDR1 EGSTGY, CDR2 YDSYTSSV. V was pared by 3 bases and J by 7 bases, with 3 bases of the junction left unmatched. CDR3 DNA: TGTGCCACCTGGGATAGGTATAAGAAACTCTTT. It yields the protein CATWDRYKKLF.

As for this clone: A read error is likely here: a far larger clone is one base away. The chain carries TRGV9 and TRGJP. The CDR3 has 16 amino acids. Germline CDR1 reads GITISATS; CDR2 reads ISYDGTV (reference sequence). The CDR3 protein is CALWEVQELGKKIRVF. As DNA, the CDR3 is TGTGCCTTGTGGGAGGTGCAAGAGTTGGGCAAAAAAATCAGGGTATTT.

This clone was seen more than once but under ten times. A far bigger clonotype differs at one base, so this is likely a read error. The chain employs TRGV3 and TRGJ1 or TRGJ2. Germline loops: CDR1 VTNTFY, CDR2 YDVSTARD (reference sequence). This CDR3 is built from 11 residues. The J segment lost 12 bases and the V segment lost 0 bases, leaving 5 bases of the junction unmatched. The CDR3 reads CATWDRSTKLF. The CDR3, as DNA: TGTGCCACCTGGGACAGGTCGACGAAACTCTTT.

This clone has only a few counts. This probably arose from a read error, given a far larger clone one base away. The rearrangement uses TRGV4 and TRGJ1 or TRGJ2. The CDR3 spans 13 residues. V dropped 3 bases and J dropped 3; count of bases not matched to a gene: 5. CDR1 and CDR2 (germline): EGSTGY, YDSYTSSV. The chain's CDR3 is CATWDRSYYKKLF. CDR3 in DNA: TGTGCCACCTGGGATAGATCTTATTATAAGAAACTCTTT.

Notes on this clone: A single base separates this from a much larger clone, so it may be a read error. The V call is TRGV8, the J call TRGJP1. The CDR3 is made up of 15 amino acids. Germline values: CDR1 VENAVY, CDR2 YDSYNSRV. CDR3 region: CATWDPGTTGWSKIF. In nucleotides, the CDR3 is TGTGCCACCTGGGATCCGGGTACCACTGGTTGGTCCAAGATATTT.

This clone is judged large. Other DNA variants within this sample encode the same CDR3. This chain connects TRGV4 to TRGJ1 or TRGJ2. This CDR3 region has 12 residues. The germline CDR1 and CDR2 sequences are EGSTGY and YDSYTSSV. After removal of 0 bases from V and 4 bases from J, the junction contained 0 bases not matched to a gene. CDR3 nucleotide sequence: TGTGCCACCTGGGATGGGTATTATAAGAAACTCTTT. It codes for CATWDGYYKKLF.

By its share, this clone is hyperexpanded. This sample also contains other DNA sequences that code for the same CDR3. The chain combines TRGV9 with TRGJ1 or TRGJ2. Germline V CDR1 and CDR2: GITISATS, ISYDGTV (reference sequence). V dropped 2 bases and J dropped 4; count of bases not matched to a gene: 5. This CDR3 contains 13 residues. DNA of the CDR3: TGTGCCTTGTGGGAGGCAGAGTATTATAAGAAACTCTTT. The encoded protein is CALWEAEYYKKLF.

Remarks on this clone: It is likely a read error: a sequence one base away is far more abundant. The CDR3 DNA follows: TGTGCCGCCTGGGATGAATATTATAAGAAACTCTTT. Protein sequence: CAAWDEYYKKLF. The V call is TRGV4, the J call TRGJ1 or TRGJ2. The CDR3 runs 12 residues. The germline V gene has CDR1 EGSTGY and CDR2 YDSYTSSV.

The chain joins TRGV4 to TRGJ1 or TRGJ2. The CDR3 contains 12 residues. Germline CDR1 and CDR2: EGSTGY and YDSYTSSV. Trimming removed 3 bases from V and 11 bases from J; junction bases left unmatched: 10. The CDR3 sequence is CATWDQGYEKLF. The CDR3 DNA reads as TGTGCCACCTGGGATCAGGGCTATGAGAAACTCTTT.

About this clone: The protein TCRdb gives is from a much larger clone and does not agree with this DNA's translation at residue 6, likely a read error; the protein shown here comes from the DNA. This CDR3 reads CATWPTVYYKKLF. Written as DNA, the CDR3 is TGTGCCACCTGGCCCACAGTCTATTATAAGAAACTCTTT. This rearrangement joins TRGV8 to TRGJ1 or TRGJ2. The CDR3 is made up of 13 amino acids. Germline V gene sequence: CDR1 VENAVY, CDR2 YDSYNSRV. V trimming: 6 bases; J trimming: 4 bases; junction bases outside the gene matches: 9.

Comment on this clone: TCRdb records a much larger clone's protein for this DNA, with a difference at residue 10 that likely arises from a read error; the protein given is the translation of the DNA. This chain links TRGV4 with TRGJ1 or TRGJ2. CDR3 length: 13 residues. CDR1 is EGSTGY, CDR2 YDSYTSSV, per germline. The CDR3 is CATWDGRGYRKLF. Here the CDR3 DNA reads TGTGCCACCTGGGATGGACGGGGTTATAGGAAACTCTTT.

As to this clone: TCRdb's listed protein matches a much larger clone and diverges from this DNA's translation at residue 4, likely through a read error; the protein shown comes from the DNA. This chain joins TRGV2 and TRGJ1 or TRGJ2. The CDR3 runs 13 residues. CDR1 and CDR2 (germline): EGSNGY, YDSYNSKV. The CDR3 DNA reads TGTGCCACCCGGGACGGGATTTATTATAAGAAACTCTTT. Amino acid sequence: CATRDGIYYKKLF.

This clone was seen a handful of times. This is likely an artifact of a read error, given a far larger clone one base away. V usage is TRGV9 and J usage is TRGJ1 or TRGJ2. The J segment lost 6 bases and the V segment lost 4 bases, leaving 6 bases of the junction unmatched. CDR3 size: 12 residues. The germline CDR1 and CDR2 sequences are GITISATS and ISYDGTV (reference sequence). CDR3 sequence (DNA): TGTGCCTTGTGGGACTCAAGTTATAAGAAACTCTTT. The encoded protein is CALWDSSYKKLF.

Details on this clone: The protein recorded in TCRdb matches a much larger clone and deviates from this DNA's translation at residue 6, suggesting a read error; the protein here is obtained by translating the DNA. The V and J genes are TRGV4 and TRGJ1 or TRGJ2. The CDR3 is 13 residues long. V lost 4 bases, J lost 3 bases, and 6 bases stayed unmatched. The germline V gene encodes CDR1 EGSTGY and CDR2 YDSYTSSV. The CDR3 region has the DNA TGTGCCACCTGGGACACCTTTTATTATAAGAAACTCTTT. It is translated as CATWDTFYYKKLF.

This clone was counted only a few times. Given a far larger clone just one base away, this is likely a sequencing read error. This CDR3 is also generated by other DNA sequences in the sample. The chain combines TRGV4 with TRGJ1 or TRGJ2. The germline CDR1 and CDR2 sequences are EGSTGY and YDSYTSSV. CDR3 length: 12 residues. CDR3 nucleotide sequence: TGTGCAACCTGGGATCAGGGTTATAAGAAACTCTTT. Translation gives CATWDQGYKKLF.

This clone has a handful of counts. A far larger clone is only one base removed, so a read error is likely. Within the sample, other DNA sequences also encode this same CDR3. The chain combines TRGV4 with TRGJ1 or TRGJ2. V lost 4 bases and J lost 3; bases outside the gene matches: 6. The CDR3 has 13 amino acids. Germline values: CDR1 EGSTGY, CDR2 YDSYTSSV. CDR3 in DNA: TGTGCCACCTGGGACGGATCTTATTATAAGAAACTCTTT. Protein: CATWDGSYYKKLF.

This clone has only a few counts. TCRdb pairs this DNA with a much larger clone's protein that differs at residue 9, likely a read error; the protein shown was translated from the DNA. The genes are TRGV9 and TRGJ1 or TRGJ2. This CDR3 is 13 amino acids long. Per the germline V gene, CDR1 is GITISATS and CDR2 is ISYDGTV (reference sequence). CDR3 in DNA: TGTGCCTTGTGGGAGGTGAATTATCATAAGAAACTCTTT. This gives the protein CALWEVNYHKKLF.

This clone is large (0.1 to 1%) within its sample. The chain combines TRGV4 with TRGJ1 or TRGJ2. The length of the CDR3 is 11 residues. Germline CDR1 EGSTGY, CDR2 YDSYTSSV. Trimming at V came to 5 bases and at J to 4 bases, leaving 2 bases not matched to a gene. In DNA form, the CDR3 reads TGTGCCACCTGGGGATATTATAAGAAACTCTTT. Amino acid sequence: CATWGYYKKLF.

By share, this clone counts as large. The chain joins TRGV4 to TRGJ1 or TRGJ2. CDR1 is EGSTGY and CDR2 is YDSYTSSV in the germline V gene. V gave up 5 bases and J gave up 3 bases; unmatched junction bases: 4. The CDR3 spans 12 residues. The CDR3 sequence: CATWGFYYKKLF. The CDR3 DNA sequence: TGTGCCACCTGGGGTTTTTATTATAAGAAACTCTTT.

This clone was counted a few times. This is likely an artifact of a read error, given a far larger clone one base away. The sample contains more than one DNA sequence encoding this CDR3. This chain links TRGV9 with TRGJP. CDR1 GITISATS and CDR2 ISYDGTV come from the germline V gene (reference sequence). The CDR3 covers 16 residues. The CDR3 region is CALWEVQELGKKIKVF. CDR3 bases: TGTGCCTTGTGGGAGGTGCAAGAGTTGGGCAAAAAAATCAAGGTATTC.

Turning to this clone: TCRdb's protein for this DNA is that of a much larger clone and differs from the translation at residue 4, likely a read error; the protein shown is the DNA translation. The gene calls are TRGV8 and TRGJP2. J was trimmed by 5 bases and V by 9 bases; bases with no gene match: 6. Germline V gene data show CDR1 as VENAVY and CDR2 as YDSYNSRV. CDR3 size: 12 residues. The CDR3 nucleotides are TGTGCCACCAGGGGGAGTGATTGGATCAAGACGTTT. As protein: CATRGSDWIKTF.

Judged by abundance, this clone is large. This chain uses TRGV4 with TRGJ1 or TRGJ2. The trim removed 0 bases at V and 4 bases at J, leaving 9 bases unmatched. The CDR3 consists of 15 residues. CDR1 EGSTGY and CDR2 YDSYTSSV come from the germline V gene. In DNA form, the CDR3 reads TGTGCCACCTGGGATGGGCGGCTATGGTATTATAAGAAACTCTTT. It specifies CATWDGRLWYYKKLF.